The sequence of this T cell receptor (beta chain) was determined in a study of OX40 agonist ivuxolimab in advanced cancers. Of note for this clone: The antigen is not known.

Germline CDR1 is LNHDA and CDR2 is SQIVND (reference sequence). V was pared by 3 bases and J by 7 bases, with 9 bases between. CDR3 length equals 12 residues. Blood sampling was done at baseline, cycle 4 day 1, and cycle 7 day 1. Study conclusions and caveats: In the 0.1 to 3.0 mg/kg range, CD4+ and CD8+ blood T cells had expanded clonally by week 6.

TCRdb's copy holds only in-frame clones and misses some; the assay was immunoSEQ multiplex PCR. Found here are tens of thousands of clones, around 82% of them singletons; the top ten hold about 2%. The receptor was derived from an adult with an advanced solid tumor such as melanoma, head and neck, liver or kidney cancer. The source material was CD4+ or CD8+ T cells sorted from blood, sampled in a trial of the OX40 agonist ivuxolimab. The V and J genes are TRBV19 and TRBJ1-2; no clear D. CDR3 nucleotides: TGTGCCAGTAGTATTTTGGGGAGTGGCTACACCTTC. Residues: CASSILGSGYTF.